This is a list of T cell receptor beta chains from one sample in a study of blood T cell repertoires in COVID-19. Using immunoSEQ multiplex PCR, the repertoire was profiled, and TCRdb retains in-frame clones only, with some absent. The table shows 180,000 or so clones, with under 85% occurring only once. The sample was peripheral blood. The receptors shown here come from a man in his sixties who had recovered from COVID-19. Both conserved end residues are part of each CDR3. The D gene is left open where the match is weak. The size field is filled for only some rows; it gives once, few, many or a size class.

size,D,J,V,DNA,CDR3
-,TRBD1,TRBJ2-5,TRBV9,TGTGCCAGCAGCGAGGGACAGGGCCGAGGGGAGACCCAGTACTTC,CASSEGQGRGETQYF
few,TRBD1,TRBJ1-1,TRBV7-2,TGTGCCAGCAGCTTAACGTGGGACAGGGGGATCGCTGAAGCTTTCTTT,CASSLTWDRGIAEAFF
-,-,TRBJ2-2,TRBV19,TGTGCCAGCCGAATGTTGGGGCCGCACACCGGGGAGCTGTTTTTT,CASRMLGPHTGELFF
few,-,TRBJ1-5,TRBV7-2,TGTGCCAGCAGGCAGGGTTCGGGTCAGCCCCAGCATTTT,CASRQGSGQPQHF
-,TRBD2,TRBJ2-3,TRBV10-2,TGCGCCAGCAGTGATAGTCGAGCGGGGGTTAGCACAGATACGCAGTATTTT,CASSDSRAGVSTDTQYF
-,-,TRBJ2-6,TRBV2,TGTGCCAGCAGCCAACGGGGGGGGGCCAACGTCCTGACTTTC,CASSQRGGANVLTF
-,-,TRBJ2-2,TRBV19,TGTGCCAGTAATCGGGACATCAACACCGGGGAGCTGTTTTTT,CASNRDINTGELFF
-,TRBD2,TRBJ2-2,TRBV6-2/TRBV6-3,TGTGCCAGCAGTTCGACTAGCGGGGTTGCGAACACCGGGGAGCTGTTTTTT,CASSSTSGVANTGELFF
-,-,TRBJ1-1,TRBV7-9,TGTGCCAGCAGCTTAGCCTCTGGGCTGAACACTGAAGCTTTCTTT,CASSLASGLNTEAFF
-,-,TRBJ2-2,TRBV3-1/TRBV3-2,TGTGCCAGCAGCCAAGGAATCGGCGGGGAGCTGTTTTTT,CASSQGIGGELFF
-,-,TRBJ1-2,TRBV7-9,TGTGCCAGCAGCCCGGACAGCCCTCTGGGGGTTAACTATGGCTACACCTTC,CASSPDSPLGVNYGYTF
-,TRBD1,TRBJ1-4,TRBV6-5,TGTGCCAGCAGTTACCGGACAGGAAATGAAAAACTGTTTTTT,CASSYRTGNEKLFF
-,TRBD1,TRBJ1-1,TRBV7-9,TGTGCCAGCAGCTTTCAGGGGGAGAACACTGAAGCTTTCTTT,CASSFQGENTEAFF
few,-,TRBJ2-7,TRBV14,TGTGCCAGCAGCCAAGAATCCGGGCAGTACTTC,CASSQESGQYF
-,TRBD1,TRBJ1-3,TRBV3-1/TRBV3-2,TGTGCCAGCAGCGGACGCACAGGGGATGGAAACACCATATATTTT,CASSGRTGDGNTIYF
-,-,TRBJ1-1,TRBV5-5,TGTGCCAGCAGCTCCCCCCCGCAGGAAACTGAAGCTTTCTTT,CASSSPPQETEAFF
-,-,TRBJ1-2,TRBV29-1,TGCAGCGTTGACCCGGCAGGGATTGGCTACACCTTC,CSVDPAGIGYTF
few,TRBD1,TRBJ2-3,TRBV7-3,TGTGCCAGCAGCTCCGGGACAGGGGACACGCAGTATTTT,CASSSGTGDTQYF
-,TRBD1,TRBJ1-1,TRBV6-6,TGTGCCAGCAGTCAGACAGGGGGCGGGTTTCCCACCCGCCTGAGACCTGAAGCTTTCTTT,CASSQTGGGFPTRLRPEAFF
-,TRBD1,TRBJ2-4,TRBV19,TGTGCCAGTAGTATAAGCCCGACAGGGGTCCTCGGCATTCAGTACTTC,CASSISPTGVLGIQYF
-,TRBD1,TRBJ1-6,TRBV5-1,TGCGCCAGCAGCTTGGTAAGGACAGGACATTCACCCCTCCACTTT,CASSLVRTGHSPLHF
-,-,TRBJ1-2,TRBV3-1/TRBV3-2,TGTGCCAGCAGTCGTGGAGGAGAGGAGGATGGCTACACCTTC,CASSRGGEEDGYTF
-,-,TRBJ2-7,TRBV4-1,TGCGCCAGCAGCCAAGATAGGAACAGAAAAGCCTACGAGCAGTACTTC,CASSQDRNRKAYEQYF
-,-,TRBJ1-2,TRBV4-3,TGCGCCAGCAGCCAAGAGGTCCTAATCGACTATGGCTACACCTTC,CASSQEVLIDYGYTF
-,-,TRBJ1-1,TRBV6-5,TGTGCCAGCAGGCCACGACAGAGGAACACTGAAGCTTTCTTT,CASRPRQRNTEAFF
-,-,TRBJ1-4,TRBV30,TGTGCCTGGAGTGCGTCGGGGGGCCCTGAAAAACTGTTTTTT,CAWSASGGPEKLFF
-,-,TRBJ2-3,TRBV6-1,TGTGCCAGCAGTGAAAGTGGGGCACCACAGGATACGCAGTATTTT,CASSESGAPQDTQYF
-,-,TRBJ1-1,TRBV27,TGTGCCAGCAGGGGGCGGCTCCTGAACACTGAAGCTTTCTTT,CASRGRLLNTEAFF